The clone carrying this TCR beta chain has only one observation. Its antigen is undetermined. Assay: immunoSEQ multiplex PCR; the TCRdb copy retains only in-frame clones and omits some. The sample carries 150,000 to 200,000 clones, around 90% recorded once. The CDR3 runs 15 residues. The germline V and J ends were trimmed by 1 base and 3 bases, with 13 bases remaining between them. Germline V gene sequence: CDR1 GTSNPN, CDR2 SVGIG (reference sequence). The data are from a study of T cell responses to AZD1222 COVID-19 vaccine. Study-level findings and limits: Clonal diversity was possibly underestimated, and the donors were mostly white British, with more females.

The source material was peripheral blood, sampled 28 days after the second AZD1222 dose. This clonotype was sampled from an adult who received the AZD1222 COVID-19 vaccine. V gene TRBV30 combines with J gene TRBJ1-5, with D hard to call. DNA of the CDR3: TGTGCCTGGAGTGCGGCAGACCAAATCAATCAGCCCCAGCATTTT. Its protein is CAWSAADQINQPQHF.